This T cell receptor (beta chain) appears in the sequencing data of a study of blood T cell repertoires in COVID-19 (dated by TCRdb to about 2020). Regarding the complete study: The collaborator samples originated in the United States, Italy and Spain and spanned the acute and convalescent phases of COVID-19. The material from the prospective study consisted of cDNA or gDNA derived from T cells, B-cell-depleted T cells, or PBMCs. The dataset comprised deeply sampled blood TCRbeta repertoires from subjects exposed to, actively infected with, or recovered from COVID-19. The repertoires were released in a freely available public database meant as a resource for research on the immune response to SARS-CoV-2. The samples were drawn from the first 160 participants of the ongoing ImmuneRACE study and from under 1,500 subjects provided by 6 global collaborators. The sample metadata nearly always contained a de-identified subject ID, COVID-19 status, age in years and sex. Where HLA class I and class II types were available, the types were taken from metadata supplied by the sample provider, not from assay-based typing. The paper as a whole reports these results and caveats: The quantity of clinical and demographic metadata differed by source and by participant and was supplied without curation.

The collaborating institutions used their own protocols to collect whole blood in K2EDTA tubes. For TCRbeta analysis, collaborator samples were shipped as frozen whole blood, as isolated PBMCs, or as DNA extracted from either sample type. Turning to this clone: Its antigen is unknown. Base qualities are not at hand, and no much larger clone is one base apart.

From a lookup of the germline V gene (reference sequence), CDR1 and CDR2 are SEHNR and FQNEAQ. Taken from cysteine to phenylalanine, the CDR3 has 14 residues. This entry keeps only the CDR3 DNA: 42 bases, framed from base 1. V is pared back by 6 bases and J by 7 bases, with 18 bases lying between the germline termini. The immunoSEQ Assay, a bias-controlled multiplex PCR, was used to amplify TCRbeta CDR3 regions from genomic DNA. The source study handled its data this way. The number of nucleated cells in each sample was estimated by amplification of reference gene primers within the assay. To quantify the absolute abundance of each unique TCRbeta CDR3 rearrangement, sequence reads were collapsed and filtered. For each sample, productive Simpson clonality was calculated by taking the square root of Simpson's diversity index across productive rearrangements. This is the immuneACCESS table as TCRdb keeps it, with only in-frame sequences that have V and J called. A part of the clones is gone; compared with another copy, unresolved V genes explain less than half, and the rest is unexplained. V and J calls and clone size are those listed in that table; D and trimming were worked out from the DNA. The sample includes approximately 100,000 clones, with roughly nine tenths observed a single time. The ten largest clonotypes hold 5.1% of the sample.

The sample was peripheral blood. Rearrangement joined TRBV7-9 to TRBJ1-2; the best D guess is TRBD1, with 5 bases matching. The clonotype originates from a human donor in a cohort sampled during active COVID-19. The base sequence is TGTGCCAGCAGTACGGTCCAGGGTGCTGGTGGCTACACCTTC. This gives the protein CASSTVQGAGGYTF.